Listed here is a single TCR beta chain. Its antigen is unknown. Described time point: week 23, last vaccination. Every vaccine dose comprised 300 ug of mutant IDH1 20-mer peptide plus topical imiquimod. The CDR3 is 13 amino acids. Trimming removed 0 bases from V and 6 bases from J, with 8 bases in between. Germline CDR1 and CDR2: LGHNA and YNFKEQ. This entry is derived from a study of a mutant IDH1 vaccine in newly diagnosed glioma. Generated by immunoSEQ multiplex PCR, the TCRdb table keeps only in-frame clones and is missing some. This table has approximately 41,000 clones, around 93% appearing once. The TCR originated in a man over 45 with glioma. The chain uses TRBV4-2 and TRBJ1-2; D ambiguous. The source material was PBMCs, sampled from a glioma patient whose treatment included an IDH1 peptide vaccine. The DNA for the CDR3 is TGTGCCAGCAGCCAAGATGCCAGCCATGGCTACACCTTC. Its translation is CASSQDASHGYTF.